The 22 T cell receptor beta chains reported below all come from one sample, sequenced in a study of OX40 agonist ivuxolimab in advanced cancers. TCRdb keeps only in-frame clones here, not all; method: immunoSEQ multiplex PCR. This table holds 60,000 to 80,000 clones, about 86% found once. The material was CD4+ or CD8+ T cells sorted from blood, obtained in a trial of the OX40 agonist ivuxolimab. The receptors stem from an adult with an advanced solid tumor such as melanoma, head and neck, liver or kidney cancer.

V gene TRBV28 combines with J gene TRBJ2-4, with D possibly matching TRBD2 (6 bases). Per the germline V gene, CDR1 is MDHEN and CDR2 is SYDVKM. The CDR3 spans 15 residues. Trimming shortened V by 8 bases and J by 2 bases, and 16 bases separated the two germline ends. The CDR3 region is CASENAGTPKNIQYF. The CDR3, as DNA: TGTGCCAGCGAGAATGCCGGGACTCCCAAAAACATTCAGTACTTC.

The genes are TRBV6-1 and TRBJ2-3; 9 bases line up with TRBD2. Losses at the gene ends were 4 bases for V and 6 bases for J; bases not matched to a gene: 11. Per the germline V gene, CDR1 is MNHNS and CDR2 is SASEGT. CDR3 size: 16 residues. The CDR3 DNA sequence: TGTGCCAGCAGTGTACGCGGGGCTAGCGGGACTGATACGCAGTATTTT. Translating it yields CASSVRGASGTDTQYF.

This clone was seen just once. The J gene is TRBJ1-1, the V gene TRBV7-9, with D uncertain. Between the trimmed V and J ends, which lost 1 base and 9 bases, there was a span of 18 bases. The germline gives CDR1 SEHNR, CDR2 FQNEAQ (reference sequence). The CDR3 is 15 residues long. This CDR3 reads CASSLVSVDGAKAFF. CDR3 sequence (DNA): TGTGCCAGCAGCTTAGTCTCTGTGGACGGAGCCAAAGCTTTCTTT. The full variable domain, its missing parts supplied by reference TRBV7-9 and TRBJ1-1, is DTGVSQNPRHKITKRGQNVTFRCDPISEHNRLYWYRQTLGQGPEFLTYFQNEAQLEKSRLLSDRFSAERPKGSFSTLEIQRTEQGDSAMYLCASSLVSVDGAKAFFGQGTRLTVV.

V is TRBV5-1 and J is TRBJ2-3; 11 bases line up with TRBD2. V shed 3 bases, J shed 2 bases, and the junction held 2 bases outside the gene matches. From germline, CDR1 is SGHRS and CDR2 YFSETQ. The length of the CDR3 is 15 residues. CDR3: CASSSLAGATDTQYF. CDR3 DNA: TGCGCCAGCAGCTCACTAGCGGGGGCCACAGATACGCAGTATTTT.

The V and J genes are TRBV11-2 and TRBJ2-3; the D gene is possibly TRBD1 (5 bases). CDR3 length: 15 residues. Germline V gene data show CDR1 as SGHAT and CDR2 as FQNNGV. V lost 5 bases and J 0 bases, leaving 12 bases between the germline ends. CDR3 nucleotide sequence: TGTGCCAGCAGCCCTGGGGCTTTAAGCACAGATACGCAGTATTTT. Encoded protein: CASSPGALSTDTQYF.

This chain connects TRBV2 to TRBJ2-2; unclear D gene. V lost 5 bases to trimming and J lost 4 bases, with 5 bases between them. The V gene's germline CDR1 is SNHLY and CDR2 FYNNEI. The CDR3 consists of 12 residues. The CDR3 loop reads CASSRATGELFF. The CDR3 bases are TGTGCCAGCAGTCGGGCCACCGGGGAGCTGTTTTTT.

The V call is TRBV7-2, the J call TRBJ2-5; 13 positions match TRBD2. Looked up from germline, CDR1 is SGHTA and CDR2 is FQGNSA. CDR3 length: 18 amino acids. The V gene end was trimmed by 4 bases and the J gene end by 4 bases; junction bases not matched to a gene: 12. CDR3 DNA: TGTGCCAGCAGCTCCGGTATCACTAGCGGGGGGGCCACAGAGACCCAGTACTTC. It specifies CASSSGITSGGATETQYF. The whole variable domain, remainder taken from reference TRBV7-2 and TRBJ2-5, is GAGVSQSPSNKVTEKGKDVELRCDPISGHTALYWYRQSLGQGLEFLIYFQGNSAPDKSGLPSDRFSAERTGGSVSTLTIQRTQQEDSAVYLCASSSGITSGGATETQYFGPGTRLLVL.

This clone was recorded a few times. This chain uses TRBV11-2 with TRBJ1-6; TRBD1 agrees at 7 bases. J gave up 5 bases and V 1 base, and 11 bases lay outside the gene matches. The CDR3 sequence is 18 residues long. Germline V gene lookup returns CDR1 SGHAT and CDR2 FQNNGV. In DNA form, the CDR3 reads TGTGCCAGCAGCTTAGGGGTGACAGGGTCTTCCGATAATTCACCCCTCCACTTT. Protein product: CASSLGVTGSSDNSPLHF.

This sequence joins TRBV2 and TRBJ2-3; 7 nucleotides align to TRBD2. The CDR3 runs 14 residues. Germline V lookup: CDR1 SNHLY, CDR2 FYNNEI. V lost 7 bases to trimming and J lost 4 bases; unmatched junction nucleotides: 8. The DNA for the CDR3 is TGTGCCAGCACCGATAGGGGAGGGGCAGATACGCAGTATTTT. Residues: CASTDRGGADTQYF.

V gene TRBV28 combines with J gene TRBJ1-1; D gene uncertain. Trimming took off 1 base at V and 1 base at J, with 19 bases between the two ends. The CDR3 is 18 amino acids. Per the germline V gene, CDR1 is MDHEN and CDR2 is SYDVKM. CDR3 in DNA: TGTGCCAGCAGTTTATCAGCCCGTAAGTTGATCGGGAACACTGAAGCTTTCTTT. This encodes CASSLSARKLIGNTEAFF.

The gene calls are TRBV27 and TRBJ1-5; D is perhaps TRBD1 (6 bases). CDR1 MNHEY and CDR2 SMNVEV come from the germline V gene (reference sequence). V was trimmed by 0 bases and J by 1 base, leaving 10 bases between them. This CDR3 is 16 amino acids long. CDR3 nucleotides: TGTGCCAGCAGTTTATCGGGGGGACACAGCAATCAGCCCCAGCATTTT. Its protein product is CASSLSGGHSNQPQHF.

The CDR3 DNA follows: TGTGCCAGCAGGATCCAGGACAGGCCAGAAGCTTTCTTT. Translation: CASRIQDRPEAFF. The chain joins TRBV7-2 to TRBJ1-1; 7 bases are a match to TRBD1. The J segment lost 8 bases and the V segment lost 6 bases, leaving 9 bases of the junction unmatched. CDR1 SGHTA and CDR2 FQGNSA come from the germline V gene. This CDR3 is 13 amino acids long.

The CDR3 loop reads CASSHGRDYEQYF. The CDR3 DNA sequence: TGTGCCAGCAGTCACGGACGGGACTACGAGCAGTACTTC. This chain links TRBV6-1 with TRBJ2-7, with D possibly being TRBD2 (5 bases). V was trimmed by 5 bases and J by 3 bases, leaving 11 bases between them. The CDR3 is 13 residues long. Germline CDR1 MNHNS, CDR2 SASEGT.

This chain joins TRBV4-2 and TRBJ2-3; 12 bases fit TRBD1. The V and J ends lost 2 bases and 3 bases, in that order; junction bases with no gene match: 6. There are 17 residues in the CDR3. CDR1 and CDR2 (germline): LGHNA, YNFKEQ. CDR3 region: CASSQPGTGGLTDTQYF. CDR3 nucleotide sequence: TGTGCCAGCAGCCAACCCGGGACAGGGGGCCTTACAGATACGCAGTATTTT.

The rearrangement links TRBV7-2 to TRBJ2-6; D is uncertain. Germline CDR1 is SGHTA and CDR2 is FQGNSA. The CDR3 runs 15 residues. V gave up 3 bases and J gave up 3 bases, with 9 bases separating them. CDR3 in DNA: TGTGCCAGCAGCTTTAAGGGCTTTGGGGCCAACGTCCTGACTTTC. This encodes CASSFKGFGANVLTF.

This clone was seen once. The chain is built from TRBV2 and TRBJ2-2; no clear D gene. The CDR3 sequence is 15 residues long. In germline, CDR1 is SNHLY, CDR2 FYNNEI. The V gene lost 2 bases and the J gene lost 1 base, with 8 bases spanning the gap. The DNA for the CDR3 is TGTGCCAGCAGTGAATCGGGCTGGAACACCGGGGAGCTGTTTTTT. Translated: CASSESGWNTGELFF.

The rearrangement uses TRBV7-2 and TRBJ2-7; TRBD1 aligns across 7 bases. Germline V gene lookup returns CDR1 SGHTA and CDR2 FQGNSA. This CDR3 spans 16 amino acids. V trimming: 2 bases; J trimming: 0 bases; junction bases outside the gene matches: 7. The DNA of the CDR3 is TGTGCCAGCAGCTTAAAATCGGGACAGTCCTCCTACGAGCAGTACTTC. Protein product: CASSLKSGQSSYEQYF.

The genes are TRBV5-1 and TRBJ2-2; 9 bases are shared with TRBD1. The CDR3 covers 15 residues. Germline trimming cut 0 bases from V and 7 bases from J; bases unmatched to any gene: 4. The germline gives CDR1 SGHRS, CDR2 YFSETQ. The CDR3 DNA reads TGCGCCAGCAGCTTGGTACAGGGGGCGGTCGGGGAGCTGTTTTTT. Translation gives CASSLVQGAVGELFF.

Of note for this clone: The sample contains more than one DNA sequence encoding this CDR3. The genes are TRBV6-5 and TRBJ2-7; TRBD1 matches 9 bases. The CDR3 has 14 residues. Looked up from germline, CDR1 is MNHEY and CDR2 is SVGAGI. V dropped 6 bases and J dropped 4; count of bases not matched to a gene: 7. In DNA, the CDR3 is TGTGCCAGCAGACTCACAGGGGGCTCGTACGAGCAGTACTTC. It specifies CASRLTGGSYEQYF.

The V gene is TRBV9, the J gene TRBJ2-7; D ambiguous. The V gene's germline CDR1 is SGDLS and CDR2 YYNGEE. CDR3 length equals 16 residues. V shed 0 bases and J shed 0 bases, with 13 bases lying between them. Written as DNA, the CDR3 is TGTGCCAGCAGCGTAGTCGTCGGCGCTAGCTCCTACGAGCAGTACTTC. It is translated as CASSVVVGASSYEQYF.

The sample holds one count of this clone. The chain couples TRBV28 to TRBJ2-1; 7 nucleotides line up with TRBD1. The V and J ends lost 10 bases and 0 bases, in that order; junction bases with no gene match: 6. CDR1 and CDR2 from the germline V gene are MDHEN and SYDVKM. CDR3 size: 14 residues. The CDR3 sequence is CATRGQNSYNEQFF. The CDR3 DNA reads as TGTGCCACCCGGGGACAGAACTCCTACAATGAGCAGTTCTTC.

V and J are TRBV7-8 and TRBJ1-2; 9 nucleotides align to TRBD1. The V gene end was trimmed by 1 base and the J gene end by 5 bases; junction bases not matched to a gene: 5. Looked up from germline, CDR1 is SGHVS and CDR2 is FQNEAQ. The CDR3 totals 15 residues. This chain's CDR3 is CASSLGGTGNYGYTF. CDR3 sequence (DNA): TGTGCCAGCAGCTTAGGCGGGACAGGGAATTATGGCTACACCTTC.